These T cell receptor beta chains were read from a single sample in a study of blood T cell repertoires in COVID-19. The protocol was immunoSEQ multiplex PCR, while the TCRdb copy is restricted to in-frame clones and leaves out a portion. The sample has approximately 100,000 clones; around 85% are singletons. The specimen sequenced was PBMCs or T cells enriched from blood (not recorded which). The origin of the receptors is a woman in her 50s who had recovered from COVID-19. Each CDR3 is given with its conserved first and last residue. D genes are given only for firm matches. Clone size is given for some rows only: seen once, a few or many times, or a class if the clone is expanded.

J gene,V gene,clone size,D gene,CDR3 DNA,CDR3 protein
TRBJ2-3,TRBV11-2,NA,NA,TGTGCCAGCAGCCTCCTGGGGGGAGATACGCAGTATTTT,CASSLLGGDTQYF
TRBJ2-5,TRBV5-1,once,TRBD2,TGCGCCAGCAGCTTATCTACAAGGACTAGCGGGATTCCTCTGGAGACCCAGTACTTC,CASSLSTRTSGIPLETQYF
TRBJ1-5,TRBV29-1,NA,TRBD1,TGCAGCGCCGTGACAGGGGGGCAGCCCCAGCATTTT,CSAVTGGQPQHF
TRBJ2-7,TRBV19,NA,TRBD2,TGTGCCAGTAGGCAAGGGGAGGGAGCGTTGGGCGAGCAGTACTTC,CASRQGEGALGEQYF
TRBJ1-1,TRBV10-1,NA,NA,TGCGCCAGCGCCGCCGGGGACACTGAAGCTTTCTTT,CASAAGDTEAFF
TRBJ2-6,TRBV19,NA,TRBD1,TGTGCCAGTAGTATTGGACAGGGGACTGGGGCCAACGTCCTGACTTTC,CASSIGQGTGANVLTF
TRBJ1-1,TRBV28,once,TRBD1,TGTGCCAGCAGGGAGGGGGCGCAATTTGTTGTGGGAGCTTTCTTT,CASREGAQFVVGAFF
TRBJ2-7,TRBV28,NA,NA,TGTGCCAGCAGTTTATTGAGTGAACCGAGGGTTCCCTACGAGCAGTACTTC,CASSLLSEPRVPYEQYF
TRBJ2-2,TRBV29-1,NA,NA,TGCAGCGTTAAAAGCGGGACCGGGGAGCTGTTTTTT,CSVKSGTGELFF
TRBJ1-5,TRBV12-3/TRBV12-4,NA,NA,TGTGCCAGCAGTCCCCAGGGTAATCAGCCCCAGCATTTT,CASSPQGNQPQHF
TRBJ1-4,TRBV28,NA,NA,TGTGCCAGCAGTTCGGTGGACACGATGGGAAAACTGTTTTTT,CASSSVDTMGKLFF
TRBJ1-2,TRBV30,NA,TRBD1,TGTGCCTGGAGTGCCCAGGGGGCATCGCTCTATGGCTACACCTTC,CAWSAQGASLYGYTF
TRBJ2-1,TRBV27,NA,NA,TGTGCCAGCAGTTCCAAAAACGGGAGAAACTACAATGAGCAGTTCTTC,CASSSKNGRNYNEQFF
TRBJ1-3,TRBV6-5,NA,NA,TGTGCCAGCTCTAGGGGGAAAGGAAACACCATATATTTT,CASSRGKGNTIYF
TRBJ2-1,TRBV19,many,TRBD2,TGTGCCAGTAGTCCCCGGACTAGCGGGAGGGCCGGGAATGAGCAGTTCTTC,CASSPRTSGRAGNEQFF
TRBJ2-7,TRBV7-3,few,TRBD1,TGTGCCAGCAGCACGTCCGGGACAGGGTCCCACGAGCAGTACTTC,CASSTSGTGSHEQYF
TRBJ2-7,TRBV11-3,NA,NA,TGTGCCAGCAGCTTAGAGGGCAGCCCCGAGTCCGAGCAGTACTTC,CASSLEGSPESEQYF
TRBJ2-5,TRBV28,NA,NA,TGTGCCAGCAGTTTAATCTCCCGCGGGACAGTCGGAGAGACCCAGTACTTC,CASSLISRGTVGETQYF
TRBJ1-2,TRBV24-1,NA,NA,TGTGCCACCAGTGATTTGACACAGAATGGCTACACCTTC,CATSDLTQNGYTF
TRBJ2-3,TRBV5-1,once,NA,TGCGCCAGCAGCTTGGCCCAGGGAGGATACACAGATACGCAGTATTTT,CASSLAQGGYTDTQYF
TRBJ1-2,TRBV15,once,NA,TGTGCCACCAGCAGAGATGTAAGAGGGCCCGGCGGCTACACCTTC,CATSRDVRGPGGYTF
TRBJ2-7,TRBV30,once,NA,TGTGCCTGGAGTGTACCACTACTTGGGGAGCAGTACTTC,CAWSVPLLGEQYF
TRBJ2-1,TRBV19,NA,TRBD1,TGTGCCAGTAGTATATGGGACAGGGGGCTCAGTGAGCAGTTCTTC,CASSIWDRGLSEQFF
TRBJ2-2,TRBV19,NA,NA,TGTGCCAGTAGTATATCCAAAGACAGGGAGCTGTTTTTT,CASSISKDRELFF
TRBJ2-3,TRBV6-5,NA,TRBD2,TGTGCCAGCCCGGCGCTAGCGGGAAGCACAGATACGCAGTATTTT,CASPALAGSTDTQYF
TRBJ2-5,TRBV30,NA,TRBD1,TGTGCCTGGAGTTCCGGGACAGGGATTTTAGAGACCCAGTACTTC,CAWSSGTGILETQYF
TRBJ2-3,TRBV28,once,NA,TGTGCCAGCAGTTCTCCATCTGGGGGGGGCCGGGGAGATACGCAGTATTTT,CASSSPSGGGRGDTQYF
TRBJ2-7,TRBV27,NA,NA,TGTGCCAGCAGCAAGGGACTGAGGAACTCCTACGAGCAGTACTTC,CASSKGLRNSYEQYF
TRBJ2-1,TRBV24-1,NA,NA,TGTGCCACCAGTCGAGCGGAAGTTTATGAGCAGTTCTTC,CATSRAEVYEQFF
TRBJ1-6,TRBV6-5,NA,NA,TGTGCCAGCAGTTACTCGACGGGGAGAAATTCACCCCTCCACTTT,CASSYSTGRNSPLHF
TRBJ2-7,TRBV28,NA,TRBD2,TGTGCCAGCAGTCTCCCACCGACTAGCGGAAGCTCCTACGAGCAGTACTTC,CASSLPPTSGSSYEQYF
TRBJ1-2,TRBV7-8,NA,NA,TGTGCCAGCAGCTTTCGGGTTTCGCTAAACTATGGCTACACCTTC,CASSFRVSLNYGYTF
TRBJ2-4,TRBV13,NA,TRBD1,TGTGCCAGCAGCGAAGGGGGACAGGGTGCCGACATTCAGTACTTC,CASSEGGQGADIQYF
TRBJ1-6,TRBV6-5,NA,TRBD1,TGTGCCAGCAGTTTGGGACAGGCAAATTCACCCCTCCACTTT,CASSLGQANSPLHF
TRBJ2-1,TRBV5-4,NA,NA,TGTGCCAGCAGCGGGGACTTATACAATGAGCAGTTCTTC,CASSGDLYNEQFF
TRBJ2-2,TRBV28,NA,NA,TGTGCCAGCAGTTTTGACGTAATCGGGGACATAAGTTCAAACACCGGGGAGCTGTTTTTT,CASSFDVIGDISSNTGELFF
TRBJ1-5,TRBV28,NA,NA,TGTGCCAGCAGTTTAGGGAGGGAATATAGCAATCAGCCCCAGCATTTT,CASSLGREYSNQPQHF
TRBJ2-3,TRBV27,NA,TRBD1,TGTGCCAGCAGCCCAAATCGGGACAGGGGTACAGATACGCAGTATTTT,CASSPNRDRGTDTQYF
TRBJ2-7,TRBV11-3,NA,TRBD1,TGTGCCAGCAGCTTATCCCTTGGACAGGAGACCTACGAGCAGTACTTC,CASSLSLGQETYEQYF
TRBJ2-6,TRBV9,NA,NA,TGTGCCAGCAGCTCCAGACTGAGCTCTGGGGCCAACGTCCTGACTTTC,CASSSRLSSGANVLTF